Detailed here is one T cell receptor beta chain. The data stem from a study of blood T cell repertoires in COVID-19. Study-level information: Samples representing acute and convalescent COVID-19 were sourced from the United States, Italy and Spain. Sample material is recorded as cDNA or gDNA derived from T cells, B-cell-depleted T cells, or PBMCs.

Authors' data handling: Estimation of nucleated cell counts was performed using reference gene primer amplification. Generated by immunoSEQ multiplex PCR, the TCRdb table keeps only in-frame clones and is missing some. D and trimming come from the DNA, and the V and J calls and clone size come from that table. Among some 80,000 clones listed, 88% were seen once. The sequenced sample was peripheral blood. The TCR sequence derives from a human donor in a cohort sampled during active COVID-19.

The CDR3, as DNA: TGCGCCAGCAGCCCTAGCGGGAGTGGTACCGGGGAGCTGTTTTTT. It specifies CASSPSGSGTGELFF. This chain links TRBV5-1 with TRBJ2-2, with 10 bases fitting TRBD2. The CDR3 covers 15 residues. The germline V gene has CDR1 SGHRS and CDR2 YFSETQ. The V segment lost 4 bases and the J segment 5 bases; nucleotides outside the gene matches: 5.